This T cell receptor (beta chain) was captured by sequencing in a study of T cell repertoires in aging, cancer and after chemotherapy. About the research overall: Donor ages fell into six groups from 30 or younger up to 70 or older.

Amplification of TCR beta used genomic DNA extracted from peripheral blood. The V and J ends lost 5 bases and 8 bases, in that order; junction bases with no gene match: 8. This CDR3 is built from 15 residues. Germline CDR1 LNHDA, CDR2 SQIVND (reference sequence). Regarding the study as a whole: Untreated cancer patients had significantly lower blood TCR diversity than age-matched healthy donors. Median generation probability rose over the chemotherapy interval in each cancer cohort, suggesting rebound thymic output.

This clonotype was seen more than once but under ten times. Its antigen is undetermined. A mixed TRB-A/B primer pool amplified rearranged TRB by multiplex touch-down PCR. TCRdb re-derived calls from the multiplex PCR reads in MiXCR, one entry per CDR3 protein. The sample has some 3,500 distinct CDR3 sequences; about 38% are singletons. J is TRBJ2-2 and V is TRBV19; 10 bases match TRBD1. This clonotype was obtained from a human donor in good health. Material for sequencing was blood. CDR3 sequence (DNA): TGTGCCAGTAGTGTGGGGACAGGGGTGGCAGGGGAGCTGTTTTTT. It yields the protein CASSVGTGVAGELFF.